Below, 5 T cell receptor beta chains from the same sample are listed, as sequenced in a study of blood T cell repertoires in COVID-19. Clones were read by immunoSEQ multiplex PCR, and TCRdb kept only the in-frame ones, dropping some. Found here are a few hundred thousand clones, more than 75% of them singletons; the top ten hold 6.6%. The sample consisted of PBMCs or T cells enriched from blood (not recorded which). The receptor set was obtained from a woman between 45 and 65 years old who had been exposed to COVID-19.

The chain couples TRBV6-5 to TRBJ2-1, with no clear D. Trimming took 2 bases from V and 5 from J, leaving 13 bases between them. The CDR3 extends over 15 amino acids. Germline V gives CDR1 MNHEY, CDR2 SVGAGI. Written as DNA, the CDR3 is TGTGCCAGCAGTTACCGTGAGTCCTCGAACAATGAGCAGTTCTTC. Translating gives CASSYRESSNNEQFF.

Here the CDR3 DNA reads TGTGCCACCAGCACGGGTGAAGCTTTCTTT. As protein: CATSTGEAFF. The chain recombines TRBV6-6 with TRBJ1-1; no firm D call. Germline assignment: CDR1 MNHNY and CDR2 SVGAGI (reference sequence). V lost 10 bases, J lost 7 bases, and 10 bases lay in between. CDR3 length: 10 amino acids.

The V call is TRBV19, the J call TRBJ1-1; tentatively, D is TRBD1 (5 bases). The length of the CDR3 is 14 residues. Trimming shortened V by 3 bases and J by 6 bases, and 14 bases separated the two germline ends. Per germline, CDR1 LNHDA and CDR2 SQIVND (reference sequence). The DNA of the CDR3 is TGTGCCAGTAGTATCCCCGGGCCGGGGGCTGAAGCTTTCTTT. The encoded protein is CASSIPGPGAEAFF.

CDR3 protein: CASSLGAPEWDSSGNTIYF. In nucleotides, the CDR3 is TGTGCCAGCAGCTTGGGGGCCCCGGAGTGGGACAGCTCTGGAAACACCATATATTTT. J is TRBJ1-3 and V is TRBV7-6; 7 positions match TRBD1. This CDR3 is built from 19 residues. From germline, CDR1 is SGHVS and CDR2 FNYEAQ. V lost 3 bases to trimming and J lost 0 bases; unmatched junction nucleotides: 14.

The DNA for the CDR3 is TGTGCCAGCACCCGGGGCAATCAGCCCCAGCATTTT. This codes for CASTRGNQPQHF. J is TRBJ1-5 and V is TRBV28; D is unclear. Germline V gives CDR1 MDHEN, CDR2 SYDVKM. The germline V and J ends were trimmed by 7 bases and 2 bases, with 6 bases remaining between them. This CDR3 region has 12 residues.